This T cell receptor beta chain emerged from a study of blood T cell repertoires in COVID-19. Patients from Seattle were sampled longitudinally, starting during active infection. This CDR3 is 15 amino acids long. Germline V gene data show CDR1 as SGHRS and CDR2 as YFSETQ. The V gene lost 4 bases and the J gene lost 2 bases, with 15 bases spanning the gap. Original analysis: Amplification of reference gene primers provided the estimated nucleated cell counts. Produced via immunoSEQ multiplex PCR; TCRdb's table is partial and in-frame only. Clone size and V and J calls were adopted from that table, with D and trimming inferred from the DNA. Found here are about 56,000 clones, about 91% of them singletons; the top ten hold around two fifths.

Sequencing was performed on peripheral blood. The source of this sequence is a woman aged 55-70 years with COVID-19, enrolled during active disease. This chain uses TRBV5-1 with TRBJ1-2; no firm D call. The CDR3 DNA reads as TGCGCCAGCAGCCTCGGGAGCTGGAAGAACTATGGCTACACCTTC. Its protein product is CASSLGSWKNYGYTF.